Included here is one T cell receptor (beta chain) sequence, with context. TCRdb called the RT-PCR reads again in MiXCR, with one record for every CDR3 protein. The sample holds more than 550,000 distinct CDR3 sequences; approximately 15% are singletons and the top ten take around 3.3%. The CDR3 has 14 residues. The V gene lost 8 bases and the J gene lost 4 bases, with 14 bases spanning the gap. Germline V lookup: CDR1 SGHTA, CDR2 FQGTGA. Sequencing was carried out using memory CD4+ T cells from blood. This rearrangement joins TRBV7-3 to TRBJ2-2; D is uncertain. This sequence was found in a female donor in good health, serving as a healthy control. The CDR3 loop is CASRPDGVTGELFF. The DNA of the CDR3 is TGTGCCAGCCGTCCGGACGGCGTCACCGGGGAGCTGTTTTTT. Together with reference TRBV7-3 and TRBJ2-2, the CDR3 gives the full variable domain: GAGVSQTPSNKVTEKGKYVELRCDPISGHTALYWYRQSLGQGPEFLIYFQGTGAADDSGLPNDRFFAVRPEGSVSTLKIQRTERGDSAVYLCASRPDGVTGELFFGEGSRLTVL.